This TCR beta chain was obtained from a study of CD8 T cells in ankylosing spondylitis. This clonotype showed up many times. TCRdb re-called the 5' RACE reads through MiXCR, storing one row per CDR3 protein. Of under 300,000 distinct CDR3 sequences listed, 8% to 9.5% are singletons. The sample consisted of blood, either unsorted or a sorted T cell fraction (not recorded which). The sequence came from a male donor with ankylosing spondylitis or in good health (not recorded which).

This CDR3 is CASSPLTRQQNTEAFF. The DNA of the CDR3 is TGTGCCAGTAGTCCCCTCACCAGACAGCAGAACACTGAAGCTTTCTTT. This chain links TRBV19 with TRBJ1-1; maybe TRBD1 (5 bases). V dropped 5 bases and J dropped 1 base, with 17 bases sitting between them. The CDR3 is 16 residues long. Germline V lookup: CDR1 LNHDA, CDR2 SQIVND (reference sequence).